This T cell receptor (beta chain) was retrieved from a study of human T cells and chemical hapten exposure. The library put unique molecular identifiers onto individual cDNA molecules. The authors' processing: Per-sample TCR counts ranged from 23,224 to 690,600, median 95,638. Each CDR3 protein gets one entry after TCRdb re-called the RACE reads with MiXCR. None of the V and J calls come from the authors' own analysis; TCRdb made them. The sample lists about 190,000 distinct CDR3 sequences, 20% to 25% occurring once. Regarding the study as a whole: Counts of TCRs above 1 in 1000 frequency stayed unchanged with DPC sensitization.

The time point: patch test 3, about 24 weeks after DPC sensitization. The treatment is: therapeutic diphenylcyclopropenone sensitization with weekly scalp DPC. The donor pool consisted of alopecia patients aged 18 to 70 years, considered suitable for DPC. With respect to this clonotype: Its specificity is not known.

Sequencing used whole blood, obtained in connection with sensitization to the hapten diphenylcyclopropenone (DPC). This sequence was found in a woman aged 40 to 50 with alopecia areata. Some clones in this sample may be carry-over from other donors' samples.

CDR3 sequence (DNA): TGCGCCAGCAGCTTAATTTCCGGGACAGGGGCCCACGAGCAGTACTTC. Encoded protein: CASSLISGTGAHEQYF. The J gene is TRBJ2-7, the V gene TRBV4-1; 10 bases map to TRBD1. Trimming cost V 5 bases and J 5 bases; bases outside gene matches: 12. The CDR3 covers 16 residues. CDR1 is MGHRA and CDR2 is YSYEKL in the germline V gene.